These 5 T cell receptor beta chains share one sample of origin, sequenced in a study of cytomegalovirus exposure and HLA in healthy donors. 60 Vbeta and 13 Jbeta primers were used in PCR. Sequenced by immunoSEQ multiplex PCR; TCRdb stores in-frame clones only, minus some. The data hold some 110,000 clones, with 70% to 75% observed a single time. The sample consisted of PBMCs. These receptors were obtained from a young woman in good health and CMV-seronegative.

The CDR3, as DNA: TGTGCCAGCAGCGTGACGAGCGGGGGGGCCGGGGACCAAGAGACCCAGTACTTC. Its protein is CASSVTSGGAGDQETQYF. This chain joins TRBV9 and TRBJ2-5, with 10 bases fitting TRBD2. V was clipped by 2 bases and J by 0 bases; unmatched bases: 10. The CDR3 has 18 amino acids. Germline values: CDR1 SGDLS, CDR2 YYNGEE.

To note about this clone: The same CDR3 also results from other DNA sequences found in this sample. The rearrangement joins TRBV30 to TRBJ1-1; TRBD1 might be the D (5 bases). The CDR3 is 13 residues long. The V and J ends lost 8 bases and 3 bases respectively, with 16 bases between them. Germline assignment: CDR1 GTSNPN and CDR2 SVGIG (reference sequence). Written as DNA, the CDR3 is TGTGCCCGAACTCAGGGTGGGCACACTGAAGCTTTCTTT. It specifies CARTQGGHTEAFF.

This clone was observed a handful of times. This sequence joins TRBV5-1 and TRBJ2-6, with 9 positions matching TRBD1. Germline CDR1 SGHRS, CDR2 YFSETQ. Trimming took 3 bases from V and 0 from J; bases not matched to a gene: 10. The CDR3 length is 19 residues. The CDR3 protein is CASSSLPGQGLSGANVLTF. The CDR3 DNA follows: TGCGCCAGCAGCTCGCTACCGGGACAGGGCCTCTCTGGGGCCAACGTCCTGACTTTC.

The V gene is TRBV28, the J gene TRBJ2-4; possible D gene TRBD1, 6 bases. Germline CDR1 is MDHEN and CDR2 is SYDVKM. V lost 3 bases and J 0 bases, leaving 9 bases between the germline ends. The CDR3 has 15 residues. The CDR3 bases are TGTGCCAGCAGTTTCAGGGGAATAGCCAAAAACATTCAGTACTTC. Protein product: CASSFRGIAKNIQYF.

J is TRBJ2-3 and V is TRBV7-2; tentative D call: TRBD2 (7 bases). CDR1 is SGHTA and CDR2 is FQGNSA in the germline V gene. V was pared by 2 bases and J by 1 base, with 13 bases between. The CDR3 sequence is 16 residues long. CDR3 nucleotides: TGTGCCAGCAGCTTATCTGGCGGGGGCCGCACAGATACGCAGTATTTT. It specifies CASSLSGGGRTDTQYF.